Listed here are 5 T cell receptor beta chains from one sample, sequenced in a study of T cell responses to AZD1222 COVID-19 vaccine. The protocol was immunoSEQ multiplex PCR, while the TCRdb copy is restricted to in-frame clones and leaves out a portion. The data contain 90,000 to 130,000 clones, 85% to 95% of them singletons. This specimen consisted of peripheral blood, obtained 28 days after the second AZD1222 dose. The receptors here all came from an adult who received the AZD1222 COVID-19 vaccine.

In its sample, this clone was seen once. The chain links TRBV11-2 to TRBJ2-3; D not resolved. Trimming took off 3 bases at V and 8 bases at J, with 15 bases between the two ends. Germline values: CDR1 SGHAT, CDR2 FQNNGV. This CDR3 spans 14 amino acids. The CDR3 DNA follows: TGTGCCAGCAGCTTCGGCGCCAACCGGCCTACGCAGTATTTT. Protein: CASSFGANRPTQYF.

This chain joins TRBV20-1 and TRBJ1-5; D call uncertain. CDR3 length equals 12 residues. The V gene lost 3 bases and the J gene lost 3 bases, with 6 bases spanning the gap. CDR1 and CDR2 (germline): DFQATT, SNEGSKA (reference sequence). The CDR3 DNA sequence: TGCAGTGCTAGTCGGCACAATCAGCCCCAGCATTTT. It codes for CSASRHNQPQHF.

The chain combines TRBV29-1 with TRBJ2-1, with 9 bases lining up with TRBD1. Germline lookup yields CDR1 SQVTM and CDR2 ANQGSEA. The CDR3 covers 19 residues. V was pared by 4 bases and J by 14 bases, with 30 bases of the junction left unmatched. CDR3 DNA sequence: TGCAGCGTTGGTCGCCGGACAGGGGACTCTCTAGCTGGGGAATTTCTAGAGTTCTTC. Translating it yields CSVGRRTGDSLAGEFLEFF.

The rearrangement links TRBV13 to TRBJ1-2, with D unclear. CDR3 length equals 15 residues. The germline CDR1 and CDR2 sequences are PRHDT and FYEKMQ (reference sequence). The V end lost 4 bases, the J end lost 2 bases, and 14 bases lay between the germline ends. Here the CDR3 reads CASSSPLVTNYGYTF. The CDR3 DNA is TGTGCCAGCAGCTCCCCCCTTGTTACCAACTATGGCTACACCTTC.

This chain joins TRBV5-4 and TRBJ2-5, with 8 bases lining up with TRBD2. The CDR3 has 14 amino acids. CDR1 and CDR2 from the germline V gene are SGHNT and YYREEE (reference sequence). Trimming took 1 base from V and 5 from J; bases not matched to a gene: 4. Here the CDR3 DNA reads TGTGCCAGCAGCTTGTTTTTAGCGGGGGAGACCCAGTACTTC. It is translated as CASSLFLAGETQYF.